The TCR beta chain under discussion was sequenced for a study of beta chain features in type 1 diabetes. The whole isolated RNA underwent reverse transcription, so sequencing captured expressed TCRB transcripts. Only in-frame clones appear in the TCRdb table, and some are missing; sequencing was by immunoSEQ multiplex PCR. The sample holds over 650,000 clones; more than 12% are singletons and the top ten take 0.035% to 0.045%. This clone was seen a handful of times. Its matching antigen is unknown. Study outcomes and limitations: Shortening that was moderate but significant affected the TCRB CDR3s of Type 1 diabetes patients in all four CD4+ subsets.

Trimming left V 7 bases short and J 2 bases short, with 14 bases between. In germline, CDR1 is SQVTM, CDR2 ANQGSEA. The CDR3 totals 13 residues. The receptor's source is a man aged 18-30 years with type 1 diabetes. The chain carries TRBV29-1 and TRBJ1-1; tentatively, D is TRBD1 (5 bases). The sample was naive CD4+ T cells from blood. CDR3 nucleotides: TGCAGCGCTGCTACAGGTTTTAACACTGAAGCTTTCTTT. It encodes CSAATGFNTEAFF.